The 17 T cell receptor beta chains reported below all come from one sample, sequenced in a study of TIL therapy for anti-PD-1-resistant metastatic lung cancer. Time point of the sample: pre-treatment sample, taken before nivolumab and TIL therapy. Tumor tissue came from excised metastases, mostly pleural nodules or supraclavicular lymph nodes. This was the immunoSEQ v3 assay. This table comes from immunoSEQ multiplex PCR, and its TCRdb copy is limited to in-frame clones, with some not included. The sample has 9,500 to 15,000 clones, less than 75% seen once. This specimen consisted of tumor tissue, obtained at baseline. The receptors derive from a person aged 25-85 years with non-small cell lung cancer.

The chain uses TRBV5-1 and TRBJ2-6; D is ambiguous. The ends were cut back, 0 bases at V and 9 bases at J, with 4 bases in the middle. The CDR3 contains 12 residues. Germline V gene lookup returns CDR1 SGHRS and CDR2 YFSETQ. The CDR3 is CASSLDNNVLTF. As DNA, the CDR3 is TGCGCCAGCAGCTTGGACAACAACGTCCTGACTTTC.

This chain uses TRBV5-6 with TRBJ2-7; 7 bases are shared with TRBD1. J gave up 1 base and V 4 bases, and 11 bases lay outside the gene matches. Germline lookup yields CDR1 SGHDT and CDR2 YYEEEE. The CDR3 is 16 amino acids. This CDR3 reads CASSRWTGTGSYEQYF. The DNA for the CDR3 is TGTGCCAGCAGCCGTTGGACAGGAACGGGATCCTACGAGCAGTACTTC. Full variable domain (missing parts from reference TRBV5-6 and TRBJ2-7): DAGVTQSPTHLIKTRGQQVTLRCSPKSGHDTVSWYQQALGQGPQFIFQYYEEEERQRGNFPDRFSGHQFPNYSSELNVNALLLGDSALYLCASSRWTGTGSYEQYFGPGTRLTVT.

Written as DNA, the CDR3 is TGTGCCAGCAGTTACTCGAGGGACACCCCACACACCATATATTTT. It codes for CASSYSRDTPHTIYF. The V call is TRBV6-5, the J call TRBJ1-3; D is perhaps TRBD1 (6 bases). This CDR3 spans 15 amino acids. Germline loops: CDR1 MNHEY, CDR2 SVGAGI. V was shortened by 0 bases and J by 8 bases, with 14 bases between the two germline ends.

The V and J genes are TRBV5-1 and TRBJ2-7; D is uncertain. The ends were cut back, 3 bases at V and 0 bases at J, with 7 bases in the middle. CDR3 length: 13 amino acids. Per the germline V gene, CDR1 is SGHRS and CDR2 is YFSETQ. In nucleotides, the CDR3 is TGCGCCAGCAGCTGGTCAAGCTCCTACGAGCAGTACTTC. Its translation: CASSWSSSYEQYF.

This clone turned up a few times. The J gene is TRBJ2-2, the V gene TRBV7-3, with a possible D match to TRBD1 (6 bases). The CDR3 is 15 amino acids. Per the germline V gene, CDR1 is SGHTA and CDR2 is FQGTGA. V shed 1 base and J shed 7 bases, with 13 bases lying between them. This CDR3 reads CASSLKGDLGGELFF. CDR3 sequence (DNA): TGTGCCAGCAGCTTAAAGGGGGATTTAGGCGGGGAGCTGTTTTTT.

This sequence joins TRBV18 and TRBJ2-7; D is possibly TRBD1 (5 bases). The ends were cut back, 1 base at V and 2 bases at J, with 12 bases in the middle. The CDR3 length is 15 residues. Looked up from germline, CDR1 is KGHSH and CDR2 is LQKENI. The CDR3 here is CASSPQSGSPYEQYF. In DNA form, the CDR3 reads TGTGCCAGCTCACCACAATCAGGGTCCCCCTACGAGCAGTACTTC.

This clone was recorded only once. The chain is built from TRBV18 and TRBJ2-1; the D is unclear. Germline V lookup: CDR1 KGHSH, CDR2 LQKENI. The CDR3 consists of 14 residues. Trimming removed 1 base at V and 7 bases at J, with 11 bases between. CDR3 bases: TGTGCCAGCTCACCACAGGCCCGTAATAATGAGCAGTTCTTC. Its protein product is CASSPQARNNEQFF.

DNA of the CDR3: TGTGCCAGCTCGGACAGGGGGCCCTATGGCTACACCTTC. Its translation: CASSDRGPYGYTF. The chain is built from TRBV18 and TRBJ1-2; 11 bases are a match to TRBD1. Per the germline V gene, CDR1 is KGHSH and CDR2 is LQKENI. With 6 bases clipped from V and 4 bases from J, the junction kept 1 base outside the gene matches. There are 13 residues in the CDR3.

This rearrangement joins TRBV7-7 to TRBJ2-3; D might be TRBD1 (6 bases). The V end lost 0 bases, the J end lost 0 bases, and 7 bases lay between the germline ends. The length of the CDR3 is 15 residues. Germline V lookup: CDR1 SSHAT, CDR2 FNYEAQ (reference sequence). In nucleotides, the CDR3 is TGTGCCAGCAGCTTAGCGGGGGCCAGCACAGATACGCAGTATTTT. Its translation: CASSLAGASTDTQYF.

This chain joins TRBV5-1 and TRBJ1-1; 10 nucleotides agree with TRBD1. This CDR3 spans 14 amino acids. CDR1 and CDR2 (germline): SGHRS, YFSETQ. V shed 5 bases and J 5 bases; nucleotides not matched to a gene: 6. For the CDR3, the DNA is TGCGCCAGCAGGGCCGGGACAGGGGCTACTGAAGCTTTCTTT. Protein sequence: CASRAGTGATEAFF.

This clone occurred a few times. The V call is TRBV5-1, the J call TRBJ1-2; 9 positions agree with TRBD1. This CDR3 is 15 amino acids long. CDR1 is SGHRS, CDR2 YFSETQ, per germline. With 4 bases clipped from V and 7 bases from J, the junction kept 11 bases outside the gene matches. CDR3 sequence: CASSVAPGQGPGYTF. The CDR3 DNA is TGCGCCAGCAGCGTAGCTCCGGGACAGGGCCCTGGCTACACCTTC.

The gene calls are TRBV4-1 and TRBJ2-3; 10 bases line up with TRBD2. V shed 4 bases, J shed 0 bases, and the junction held 1 base outside the gene matches. The CDR3 spans 15 residues. The germline V gene has CDR1 MGHRA and CDR2 YSYEKL. The CDR3 DNA is TGCGCCAGCAGCCGAGCGGGGGGGAGCACAGATACGCAGTATTTT. Translation gives CASSRAGGSTDTQYF.

The rearrangement joins TRBV6-2 or TRBV6-3 to TRBJ2-7; D remains unclear. CDR3 length: 12 amino acids. The germline CDR1 and CDR2 sequences are MNHEY and SVGEGT. Deletions cut 3 bases from V and 4 bases from J, with 7 bases between. This chain's CDR3 is CASSYTGYEQYF. The CDR3 coding sequence is TGTGCCAGCAGTTATACGGGTTACGAGCAGTACTTC.

The chain links TRBV2 to TRBJ2-7, with D tentatively TRBD1 (6 bases). Trimming stripped 8 bases from V and 5 bases from J, with 16 bases between. The V gene's germline CDR1 is SNHLY and CDR2 FYNNEI. The CDR3 covers 13 residues. Written as DNA, the CDR3 is TGTGCCAGCGGAAGAGACAGGTCTGACGAGCAGTACTTC. Protein sequence: CASGRDRSDEQYF.

This clone has just a few counts. V usage is TRBV28 and J usage is TRBJ2-7, with 10 bases matching TRBD1. With 6 bases clipped from V and 1 base from J, the junction kept 6 bases outside the gene matches. CDR3 length equals 15 residues. Germline V gene data show CDR1 as MDHEN and CDR2 as SYDVKM. CDR3 nucleotide sequence: TGTGCCAGCAGGCGGACAGGGGGGGTATCCTACGAGCAGTACTTC. Amino acid sequence: CASRRTGGVSYEQYF.

Worth noting for this clone: One junction end disagrees with the germline gene, perhaps due to a read error. The CDR3: CANSGGGPADTQYF. The CDR3 coding sequence is TGTGCCAACTCAGGGGGAGGGCCAGCAGATACGCAGTATTTT. V is TRBV18 and J is TRBJ2-3; D assignment may be TRBD1 or TRBD2 (7 bases each). CDR1 is KGHSH and CDR2 is LQKENI in the germline V gene. The CDR3 is made up of 14 amino acids.

The V gene is TRBV7-3, the J gene TRBJ2-5, with D possibly being TRBD1 (6 bases). Per the germline V gene, CDR1 is SGHTA and CDR2 is FQGTGA. V lost 1 base and J 5 bases, leaving 11 bases between the germline ends. The CDR3 spans 14 residues. CDR3 in amino acids: CASSLSPGAETQYF. The CDR3 bases are TGTGCCAGCAGCTTAAGCCCAGGGGCCGAGACCCAGTACTTC.